This T cell receptor beta chain emerged from a study of blood T cell repertoires in COVID-19. The overall study: The origin of the acute and convalescent COVID-19 samples was the United States, Italy and Spain. T cells, B-cell-depleted T cells, or PBMCs provided the cDNA or gDNA that served as material.

This table comes from immunoSEQ multiplex PCR, and its TCRdb copy is limited to in-frame clones, with some not included. The sample contains 270,000 or so clones, around 82% of which appear only once. The V gene's germline CDR1 is MNHEY and CDR2 SMNVEV (reference sequence). The CDR3 runs to 15 residues. V dropped 7 bases and J dropped 7; count of bases not matched to a gene: 9. This TCR was recovered from a woman between 18 and 29 years old with acute or convalescent COVID-19. The V call is TRBV27, the J call TRBJ2-1; 11 nucleotides match TRBD2. The specimen was peripheral blood. CDR3 sequence: CASTPTSGTPNEQFF. DNA for the CDR3: TGTGCCAGCACCCCGACTAGCGGGACCCCAAATGAGCAGTTCTTC.